This is a list of T cell receptor beta chains from one sample in a study of CD8 T cells in ankylosing spondylitis. TCRdb recomputed calls from the 5' RACE reads with MiXCR, one row per CDR3 protein. The table records a few hundred thousand distinct CDR3 sequences, 20% of them present only once. Input material: blood, either unsorted or a sorted T cell fraction (not recorded which). The receptors were gathered from a male donor with ankylosing spondylitis or in good health (not recorded which). The CDR3 runs from the conserved cysteine through the conserved F or W. Fields, in order: CDR3 protein, J gene, clone size, V gene. Some rows mark clone size as missing; the rest say once, few, many or name a class of expanded clone.

CDR3: CSARDPGSTTNTGELFF; J: TRBJ2-2; size: few; V: TRBV20-1
CDR3: CASSRQHPATNEKLFF; J: TRBJ1-4; size: few; V: TRBV10-2
CDR3: CASSPGVRNEKLFF; J: TRBJ1-4; size: NA; V: TRBV7-9
CDR3: CASSQEGSVGDTQYF; J: TRBJ2-3; size: NA; V: TRBV3-1
CDR3: CASSLGGSFQETQYF; J: TRBJ2-5; size: few; V: TRBV5-1
CDR3: CASSQGGLADTDTQYF; J: TRBJ2-3; size: NA; V: TRBV4-2
CDR3: CSARRRGTTNEKLFF; J: TRBJ1-4; size: few; V: TRBV20-1
CDR3: CASSQDGTGHNEQFF; J: TRBJ2-1; size: NA; V: TRBV14
CDR3: CATSKGRNYGYTF; J: TRBJ1-2; size: few; V: TRBV15
CDR3: CASSLEQGADTQYF; J: TRBJ2-3; size: many; V: TRBV7-6
CDR3: CSVAHSANTGELFF; J: TRBJ2-2; size: many; V: TRBV29-1
CDR3: CASSPDPNSPLHF; J: TRBJ1-6; size: few; V: TRBV6-1
CDR3: CASSGLAGGTGELFF; J: TRBJ2-2; size: NA; V: TRBV25-1
CDR3: CASSRYGGVRTDTQYF; J: TRBJ2-3; size: many; V: TRBV5-1
CDR3: CASSGRDRSSGANVLTF; J: TRBJ2-6; size: few; V: TRBV9
CDR3: CSAFLHPSSHF; J: TRBJ1-6; size: few; V: TRBV20-1
CDR3: CATSREAGIGYTF; J: TRBJ1-2; size: few; V: TRBV15
CDR3: CSVEDPAGNF; J: TRBJ2-5; size: NA; V: TRBV29-1
CDR3: CASSLVGDGTDTQYF; J: TRBJ2-3; size: NA; V: TRBV11-2
CDR3: CASSKTSGEQFF; J: TRBJ2-1; size: many; V: TRBV11-2
CDR3: CSARDRSTDTQYF; J: TRBJ2-3; size: many; V: TRBV20-1
CDR3: CARAALRLSSYNEQFF; J: TRBJ2-1; size: NA; V: TRBV21-1
CDR3: CASSSPRGQGNTGELFF; J: TRBJ2-2; size: NA; V: TRBV7-6
CDR3: CASSPPADTQYF; J: TRBJ2-3; size: few; V: TRBV28
CDR3: CASSVASIPLRNTEAFF; J: TRBJ1-1; size: NA; V: TRBV9
CDR3: CASSSGPILTGELFF; J: TRBJ2-2; size: NA; V: TRBV12-3/TRBV12-4
CDR3: CASSLAPRGVYAGELFF; J: TRBJ2-2; size: NA; V: TRBV28
CDR3: CASSQDGSGGLDTQYF; J: TRBJ2-3; size: NA; V: TRBV4-1
CDR3: CASSQPDGNSPLHF; J: TRBJ1-6; size: NA; V: TRBV3-1
CDR3: CASSKIDYRGDNEKLFF; J: TRBJ1-4; size: NA; V: TRBV21-1
CDR3: CASSLTSGSTYNEQFF; J: TRBJ2-1; size: many; V: TRBV5-1
CDR3: CASSQLLNTGELFF; J: TRBJ2-2; size: few; V: TRBV6-1
CDR3: CASSQVYGYTF; J: TRBJ1-2; size: few; V: TRBV2
CDR3: CASSYGGPYGYTF; J: TRBJ1-2; size: NA; V: TRBV5-6
CDR3: CASSPSGSRYEQFF; J: TRBJ2-1; size: few; V: TRBV12-3/TRBV12-4
CDR3: CASSEHFSTDTQYF; J: TRBJ2-3; size: NA; V: TRBV4-2
CDR3: CASSFDGTGPINTGELFF; J: TRBJ2-2; size: NA; V: TRBV11-2
CDR3: CASSLGPGRSTDTQYF; J: TRBJ2-3; size: few; V: TRBV5-1
CDR3: CSGLVGNTIYF; J: TRBJ1-3; size: NA; V: TRBV29-1
CDR3: CSAKDPGHPSYNEQFF; J: TRBJ2-1; size: few; V: TRBV20-1
CDR3: CASSLGRGPIEKLFF; J: TRBJ1-4; size: NA; V: TRBV12-3/TRBV12-4
CDR3: CASSLWARPSPYNEQFF; J: TRBJ2-1; size: NA; V: TRBV5-1
CDR3: CASSLGSGGSYTDTQYF; J: TRBJ2-3; size: few; V: TRBV5-1
CDR3: CASSPLGWQKNTEAFF; J: TRBJ1-1; size: NA; V: TRBV7-9
CDR3: CASSPGLESDTQYF; J: TRBJ2-3; size: NA; V: TRBV18
CDR3: CASSYDSGEQFF; J: TRBJ2-1; size: NA; V: TRBV5-1
CDR3: CAISGDPGQALDTQYF; J: TRBJ2-3; size: many; V: TRBV10-3
CDR3: CASSYSASGAQNTGELFF; J: TRBJ2-2; size: NA; V: TRBV6-2/TRBV6-3
CDR3: CASSPARGQNTEAFF; J: TRBJ1-1; size: NA; V: TRBV18
CDR3: CASSSTGYGYTF; J: TRBJ1-2; size: NA; V: TRBV11-2
CDR3: CASSSQTTGKNSPLHF; J: TRBJ1-6; size: few; V: TRBV28
CDR3: CASSLVFLAGISTDTQYF; J: TRBJ2-3; size: NA; V: TRBV5-1
CDR3: CSHGGGSGSNEQFF; J: TRBJ2-1; size: many; V: TRBV29-1